The 32 T cell receptor beta chains listed next were all sequenced from one sample in a study of blood T cell repertoires in COVID-19. The data were produced by immunoSEQ multiplex PCR, yet TCRdb's version contains in-frame clones alone and is incomplete. The repertoire includes roughly 250,000 clones, 65% to 85% of them detected once, and 1.5% to 1.7% sits in the top ten. The material sequenced was peripheral blood. These receptors all come from a woman in her thirties or forties who had recovered from COVID-19.

The chain carries TRBV28 and TRBJ2-1; 7 nucleotides align to TRBD1. Germline CDR1 is MDHEN and CDR2 is SYDVKM. V shed 8 bases, J shed 6 bases, and the junction held 10 bases outside the gene matches. The CDR3 is made up of 14 amino acids. The CDR3 nucleotides read TGTGCCAGCTCCTCGCCACAGGGGCCCAATGAGCAGTTCTTC. Amino acids: CASSSPQGPNEQFF.

The chain recombines TRBV27 with TRBJ2-7; D remains unclear. Germline V CDR1 and CDR2: MNHEY, SMNVEV (reference sequence). The CDR3 sequence is 14 residues long. The V end was cut by 3 bases, the J end by 2 bases, with 11 bases between. CDR3 sequence: CASSFSAAPYEQYF. DNA of the CDR3: TGTGCCAGCAGTTTCAGCGCGGCCCCCTACGAGCAGTACTTC.

The chain has TRBV19 and TRBJ1-2; D call uncertain. Deletions cut 4 bases from V and 0 bases from J, with 6 bases between. Germline V gene data show CDR1 as LNHDA and CDR2 as SQIVND (reference sequence). The CDR3 loop spans 13 amino acids. The CDR3 nucleotides read TGTGCCAGTAGTAGAGCATCTAACTATGGCTACACCTTC. Its protein product is CASSRASNYGYTF.

The chain recombines TRBV24-1 with TRBJ1-2; D is perhaps TRBD1 (5 bases). Germline CDR1 reads KGHDR; CDR2 reads SFDVKD. The CDR3 is made up of 13 amino acids. Trimming stripped 4 bases from V and 8 bases from J, with 13 bases between. The CDR3, as DNA: TGTGCCACCAGTGAGGAGGGGAATACGGGCTACACCTTC. This gives the protein CATSEEGNTGYTF.

The rearrangement links TRBV5-1 to TRBJ2-2; TRBD2 agrees at 12 bases. V lost 0 bases to trimming and J lost 5 bases; unmatched junction nucleotides: 2. The CDR3 contains 16 residues. CDR1 and CDR2 from the germline V gene are SGHRS and YFSETQ. CDR3 protein: CASSLGTSGETGELFF. Here the CDR3 DNA reads TGCGCCAGCAGCTTGGGGACTAGCGGGGAAACCGGGGAGCTGTTTTTT.

Only one count was recorded for this clone. V usage is TRBV7-9 and J usage is TRBJ1-1; 8 positions match TRBD1. In germline, CDR1 is SEHNR, CDR2 FQNEAQ (reference sequence). Trimming at V came to 10 bases and at J to 1 base, leaving 5 bases not matched to a gene. The CDR3 totals 13 residues. CDR3 nucleotides: TGTGCCACCAGGACAGGGCCGAACACTGAAGCTTTCTTT. It yields the protein CATRTGPNTEAFF. The entire variable domain, with the rest obtained from reference TRBV7-9 and TRBJ1-1, is as follows: DTGVSQNPRHKITKRGQNVTFRCDPISEHNRLYWYRQTLGQGPEFLTYFQNEAQLEKSRLLSDRFSAERPKGSFSTLEIQRTEQGDSAMYLCATRTGPNTEAFFGQGTRLTVV.

The chain couples TRBV4-1 to TRBJ1-1, with D maybe TRBD1 (5 bases). CDR1 is MGHRA and CDR2 is YSYEKL in the germline V gene. Trimming shortened V by 4 bases and J by 4 bases, and 13 bases separated the two germline ends. This CDR3 contains 14 residues. This CDR3 is CASSRSGGSTEAFF. DNA for the CDR3: TGCGCCAGCAGCCGCTCGGGGGGAAGCACTGAAGCTTTCTTT.

This clone was recorded only once. This chain uses TRBV9 with TRBJ1-5, with no clear D. The CDR3 length is 15 residues. The V gene lost 0 bases and the J gene lost 0 bases, with 7 bases spanning the gap. In germline, CDR1 is SGDLS, CDR2 YYNGEE. The chain's CDR3 is CASSVGQYSNQPQHF. The CDR3 bases are TGTGCCAGCAGCGTAGGGCAGTATAGCAATCAGCCCCAGCATTTT.

The table lists this clone with many counts. This chain uses TRBV19 with TRBJ1-5; D not resolved. Trimming removed 1 base from V and 4 bases from J, with 14 bases in between. CDR1 is LNHDA, CDR2 SQIVND, per germline (reference sequence). This CDR3 contains 16 residues. The CDR3: CASSIVFRLANQPQHF. The CDR3 DNA follows: TGTGCCAGTAGTATAGTTTTCAGGCTGGCTAATCAGCCCCAGCATTTT.

The chain is built from TRBV7-6 and TRBJ2-4, with 13 bases fitting TRBD2. This CDR3 spans 18 amino acids. The junction had 8 bases not matched to a gene; V was cut back by 3 bases and J by 3 bases. CDR1 is SGHVS, CDR2 FNYEAQ, per germline. The CDR3 is CASSFLGGLAGNKNIQYF. CDR3 in DNA: TGTGCCAGCAGCTTCTTAGGGGGACTAGCGGGGAACAAAAACATTCAGTACTTC.

This clone has only a few counts. The same CDR3 arises from other DNA sequences in this sample as well. This rearrangement joins TRBV18 to TRBJ2-7, with 8 bases matching TRBD1. The CDR3 sequence is 15 residues long. V was pared by 0 bases and J by 7 bases, with 8 bases of the junction left unmatched. Germline V lookup: CDR1 KGHSH, CDR2 LQKENI. CDR3 nucleotide sequence: TGTGCCAGCTCACCACCGGGGGCAGGGGGCCTTGAGCAGTACTTC. It translates to CASSPPGAGGLEQYF. The whole variable domain, remainder taken from reference TRBV18 and TRBJ2-7, is NAGVMQNPRHLVRRRGQEARLRCSPMKGHSHVYWYRQLPEEGLKFMVYLQKENIIDESGMPKERFSAEFPKEGPSILRIQQVVRGDSAAYFCASSPPGAGGLEQYFGPGTRLTVT.

The genes are TRBV27 and TRBJ2-3; maybe TRBD1 (6 bases). Trimming removed 2 bases from V and 1 base from J, with 10 bases in between. The CDR3 covers 15 residues. Germline V gives CDR1 MNHEY, CDR2 SMNVEV (reference sequence). CDR3 residues: CASSLRGSRTDTQYF. CDR3 nucleotides: TGTGCCAGCAGTTTAAGGGGGTCTCGCACAGATACGCAGTATTTT.

The chain carries TRBV5-6 and TRBJ2-7; 7 positions match TRBD1. Germline V gene lookup returns CDR1 SGHDT and CDR2 YYEEEE. This CDR3 region has 16 residues. Losses at the gene ends were 0 bases for V and 6 bases for J; bases not matched to a gene: 12. The DNA for the CDR3 is TGTGCCAGCAGCTTGGACAGGGGTAGTATGGTGAGCGAGCAGTACTTC. Protein: CASSLDRGSMVSEQYF.

J is TRBJ1-4 and V is TRBV7-6, with 8 bases identical to TRBD1. The trim removed 1 base at V and 0 bases at J, leaving 16 bases unmatched. The CDR3 contains 21 residues. CDR1 and CDR2 from the germline V gene are SGHVS and FNYEAQ. CDR3 DNA: TGTGCCAGCAGCTTAGACCCCCATAACAGGACAGGGCCAACAACTAATGAAAAACTGTTTTTT. This codes for CASSLDPHNRTGPTTNEKLFF.

The CDR3 DNA is TGTGCCAGCAGTCGTCCTCTGGGGGGCTCTGGGGCCAACGTCCTGACTTTC. Translating it yields CASSRPLGGSGANVLTF. The chain uses TRBV27 and TRBJ2-6; the D gene is possibly TRBD2 (6 bases). V was shortened by 5 bases and J by 0 bases, with 14 bases between the two germline ends. Germline CDR1 and CDR2: MNHEY and SMNVEV (reference sequence). The CDR3 has 17 residues.

This clone was counted between two and nine times. The chain links TRBV19 to TRBJ2-7, with 9 nucleotides matching TRBD1. Germline V gene lookup returns CDR1 LNHDA and CDR2 SQIVND (reference sequence). The CDR3 totals 13 residues. J lost 3 bases, V lost 7 bases, and 4 bases had no gene match. The CDR3 spells CASNSGQGYEQYF. As DNA, the CDR3 is TGTGCCAGTAACTCGGGACAGGGCTACGAGCAGTACTTC.

The chain joins TRBV27 to TRBJ1-4; D might be TRBD1 (6 bases). CDR1 and CDR2 from the germline V gene are MNHEY and SMNVEV (reference sequence). V shed 2 bases and J shed 10 bases, with 14 bases lying between them. The CDR3 runs 14 residues. The CDR3 region has the DNA TGTGCCAGCAGTTTACAGGGACTAGGGGGAAAACTGTTTTTT. Translation: CASSLQGLGGKLFF.

This clone has a single count. The chain has TRBV6-5 and TRBJ2-1; D might be TRBD2 (6 bases). Trimming removed 5 bases from V and 5 bases from J, with 16 bases in between. CDR1 is MNHEY and CDR2 is SVGAGI in the germline V gene. The CDR3 contains 15 residues. Written as DNA, the CDR3 is TGTGCCAGCAGTATTCGGGACTGGCAGAACAATGAGCAGTTCTTC. This gives the protein CASSIRDWQNNEQFF.

This chain connects TRBV28 to TRBJ2-6, with D perhaps TRBD1 (5 bases). V lost 2 bases, J lost 4 bases, and 9 bases lay in between. Germline V gene lookup returns CDR1 MDHEN and CDR2 SYDVKM. The CDR3 has 15 amino acids. The CDR3 region is CASSLQGWGANVLTF. The CDR3 nucleotides read TGTGCCAGCAGTTTACAGGGATGGGGGGCCAACGTCCTGACTTTC.

The chain links TRBV11-2 to TRBJ1-1; maybe TRBD1 (5 bases). Trimming cost V 0 bases and J 4 bases, with 9 bases left between them. CDR1 is SGHAT and CDR2 is FQNNGV in the germline V gene. There are 14 residues in the CDR3. DNA for the CDR3: TGTGCCAGCAGCTTAGAACAGGTTTCCACTGAAGCTTTCTTT. This encodes CASSLEQVSTEAFF.

The chain couples TRBV11-3 to TRBJ2-5; maybe TRBD2 (7 bases). This CDR3 has 13 residues. Looked up from germline, CDR1 is SGHNT and CDR2 is YENEEA. CDR3 DNA: TGTGCGTCGCGGGGGCCGCTGGAAGAGACCCAGTACTTC. Translation: CASRGPLEETQYF.

This chain joins TRBV27 and TRBJ1-2; 9 bases agree with TRBD1. The V and J ends lost 5 bases and 6 bases, in that order; junction bases with no gene match: 7. The V gene's germline CDR1 is MNHEY and CDR2 SMNVEV (reference sequence). This CDR3 has 14 amino acids. The CDR3 sequence is CASSTGQGFNGYTF. The DNA for the CDR3 is TGTGCCAGCAGTACCGGACAGGGGTTTAATGGCTACACCTTC.

This clone was counted between two and nine times. The chain has TRBV4-1 and TRBJ2-7; 10 bases map to TRBD1. The CDR3 covers 14 residues. V lost 3 bases and J lost 4; bases outside the gene matches: 3. Germline V lookup: CDR1 MGHRA, CDR2 YSYEKL. DNA of the CDR3: TGCGCCAGCAGCCAGCCGGGACAGGGGTACGAGCAGTACTTC. It is translated as CASSQPGQGYEQYF.

This clone has only a few counts. The CDR3: CASSLRQINSPLHF. In nucleotides, the CDR3 is TGTGCCAGCAGCCTTCGCCAGATTAATTCACCCCTCCACTTT. This chain joins TRBV3-1 (or the pseudogene TRBV3-2) and TRBJ1-6; no reliable D call. V lost 4 bases to trimming and J lost 6 bases, with 10 bases between them. The CDR3 is made up of 14 amino acids. Looked up from germline, CDR1 is LGHDT and CDR2 is YNNKEL (reference sequence).

The chain couples TRBV7-9 to TRBJ1-6, with D possibly TRBD1 on 5 matching bases. Germline V gives CDR1 SEHNR, CDR2 FQNEAQ (reference sequence). The CDR3 spans 14 residues. Trimming took 5 bases from V and 8 from J, leaving 13 bases between them. The CDR3 DNA reads as TGTGCCAGCAGCCGTAGGGGTGAAGATTCACCCCTCCACTTT. Protein sequence: CASSRRGEDSPLHF.

V usage is TRBV27 and J usage is TRBJ2-4; weak D call: TRBD2 (7 bases). Looked up from germline, CDR1 is MNHEY and CDR2 is SMNVEV (reference sequence). The CDR3 covers 19 residues. Trimming shortened V by 1 base and J by 0 bases, and 19 bases separated the two germline ends. In DNA form, the CDR3 reads TGTGCCAGCAGTTTATTGGGGGGGCTGGCTGGGTTAGCCAAAAACATTCAGTACTTC. Protein sequence: CASSLLGGLAGLAKNIQYF.

V usage is TRBV25-1 and J usage is TRBJ2-7; tentatively, D is TRBD1 (5 bases). The CDR3 has 13 residues. V was trimmed by 2 bases and J by 4 bases, leaving 9 bases between them. The germline gives CDR1 MGHDK, CDR2 SYGVNS. CDR3 sequence: CASSETDTYEQYF. As DNA, the CDR3 is TGTGCCAGCAGTGAAACGGACACATACGAGCAGTACTTC.

V usage is TRBV2 and J usage is TRBJ2-7, with 7 bases fitting TRBD2. V lost 8 bases and J lost 5; bases outside the gene matches: 3. The CDR3 length is 11 residues. Germline CDR1 is SNHLY and CDR2 is FYNNEI. The CDR3 is CASYGGDEQYF. CDR3 nucleotides: TGTGCCAGCTATGGGGGGGACGAGCAGTACTTC.

This clone was counted ten times or more. The genes are TRBV28 and TRBJ2-3; possible D gene TRBD1, 6 bases. Per germline, CDR1 MDHEN and CDR2 SYDVKM. The CDR3 spans 12 residues. Trimming removed 5 bases at V and 14 bases at J, with 17 bases between. The CDR3 sequence: CASSPPRGPMYF. DNA for the CDR3: TGTGCCAGCAGTCCCCCCAGGGGCCCAATGTATTTT.

This clone has only one observation. The rearrangement joins TRBV5-5 to TRBJ2-7, with a possible D match to TRBD2 (7 bases). Trimming stripped 3 bases from V and 6 bases from J, with 16 bases between. The germline V gene has CDR1 SGHKS and CDR2 YYEKEE (reference sequence). This CDR3 is 14 amino acids long. In nucleotides, the CDR3 is TGTGCCAGCAGCTCCCATGTCGGGGGGCTCGAGCAGTACTTC. This codes for CASSSHVGGLEQYF.

The chain carries TRBV3-1 (or the pseudogene TRBV3-2) and TRBJ2-7; weak D call: TRBD2 (6 bases). Per the germline V gene, CDR1 is LGHDT and CDR2 is YNNKEL (reference sequence). There are 15 residues in the CDR3. V shed 1 base and J shed 4 bases, with 14 bases lying between them. CDR3 protein: CASSQAGGNQYEQYF. In nucleotides, the CDR3 is TGTGCCAGCAGCCAAGCAGGAGGGAACCAGTACGAGCAGTACTTC.

V usage is TRBV10-2 and J usage is TRBJ2-7; D perhaps matches TRBD1 (6 bases). The germline gives CDR1 WSHSY, CDR2 SAAADI. The CDR3 is made up of 13 amino acids. Deletions cut 6 bases from V and 5 bases from J, with 14 bases between. This CDR3 reads CASSPGTFHEQYF. The CDR3 DNA reads TGCGCCAGCAGCCCCGGGACATTCCACGAGCAGTACTTC.